The entry below gives a single TCR beta chain sequence along with its context. CDR3 length: 14 residues. The germline V gene has CDR1 GTSNPN and CDR2 SVGIG (reference sequence). V was clipped by 3 bases and J by 11 bases, with 20 bases between them. These data come from a study of shared clonotypes between healthy human individuals. This table comes from immunoSEQ multiplex PCR, and its TCRdb copy is limited to in-frame clones, with some not included. The profile shows roughly 2.4 million clones, 90% to 96% of them singletons. The TCR was taken from a man aged 18 to 30 in good health. The sequenced sample consisted of naive CD4+ T cells sorted from blood. This sample's subset: CD45RA+ positively selected. The chain carries TRBV30 and TRBJ1-5, with a weak D call TRBD1 (6 bases). The CDR3 here is CAWRGKQGRGTQHF. In nucleotides, the CDR3 is TGTGCCTGGAGGGGGAAACAGGGAAGGGGGACCCAGCATTTT.